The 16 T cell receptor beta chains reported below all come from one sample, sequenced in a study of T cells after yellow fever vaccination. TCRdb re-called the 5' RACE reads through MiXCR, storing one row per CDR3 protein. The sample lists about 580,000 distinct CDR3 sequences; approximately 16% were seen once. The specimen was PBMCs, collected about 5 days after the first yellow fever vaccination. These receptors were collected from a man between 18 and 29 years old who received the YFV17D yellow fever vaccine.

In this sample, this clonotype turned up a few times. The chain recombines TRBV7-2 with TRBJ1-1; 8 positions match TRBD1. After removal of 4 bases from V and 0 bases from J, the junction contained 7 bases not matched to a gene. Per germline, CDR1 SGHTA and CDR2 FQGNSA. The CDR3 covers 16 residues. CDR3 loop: CASSSGGAGMNTEAFF. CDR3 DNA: TGTGCCAGCAGCTCAGGGGGCGCGGGGATGAACACTGAAGCTTTCTTT.

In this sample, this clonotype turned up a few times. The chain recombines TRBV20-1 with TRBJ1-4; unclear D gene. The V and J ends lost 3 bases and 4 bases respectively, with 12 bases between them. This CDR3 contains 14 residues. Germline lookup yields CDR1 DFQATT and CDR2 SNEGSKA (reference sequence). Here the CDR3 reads CSASDPRNNEKLFF. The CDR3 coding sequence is TGCAGTGCTAGCGATCCCAGGAATAATGAAAAACTGTTTTTT.

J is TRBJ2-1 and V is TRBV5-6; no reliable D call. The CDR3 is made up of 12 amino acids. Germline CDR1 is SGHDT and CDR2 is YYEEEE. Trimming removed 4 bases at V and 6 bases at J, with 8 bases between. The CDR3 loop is CASSPLRNEQFF. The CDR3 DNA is TGTGCCAGCAGCCCCCTCCGCAATGAGCAGTTCTTC.

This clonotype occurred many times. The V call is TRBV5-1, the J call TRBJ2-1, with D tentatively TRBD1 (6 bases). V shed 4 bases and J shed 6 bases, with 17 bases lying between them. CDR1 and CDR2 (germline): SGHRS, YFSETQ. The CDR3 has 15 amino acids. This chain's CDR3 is CASSSRGQLGNEQFF. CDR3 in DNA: TGCGCCAGCAGCAGCAGGGGCCAACTCGGCAATGAGCAGTTCTTC.

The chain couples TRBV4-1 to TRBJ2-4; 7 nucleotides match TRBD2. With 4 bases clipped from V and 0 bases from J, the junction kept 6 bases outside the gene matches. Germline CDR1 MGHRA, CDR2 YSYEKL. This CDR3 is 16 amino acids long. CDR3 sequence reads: CASSPGLVIAKNIQYF. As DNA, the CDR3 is TGCGCCAGCAGCCCCGGACTAGTCATAGCCAAAAACATTCAGTACTTC.

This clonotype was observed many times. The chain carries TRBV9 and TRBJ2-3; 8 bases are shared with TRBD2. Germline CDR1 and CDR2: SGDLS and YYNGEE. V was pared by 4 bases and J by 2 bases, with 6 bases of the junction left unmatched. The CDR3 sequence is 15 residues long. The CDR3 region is CASSFRLASTDTQYF. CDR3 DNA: TGTGCCAGCAGCTTTAGACTAGCGTCCACAGATACGCAGTATTTT. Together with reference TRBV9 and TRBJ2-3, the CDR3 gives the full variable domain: DSGVTQTPKHLITATGQRVTLRCSPRSGDLSVYWYQQSLDQGLQFLIQYYNGEERAKGNILERFSAQQFPDLHSELNLSSLELGDSALYFCASSFRLASTDTQYFGPGTRLTVL.

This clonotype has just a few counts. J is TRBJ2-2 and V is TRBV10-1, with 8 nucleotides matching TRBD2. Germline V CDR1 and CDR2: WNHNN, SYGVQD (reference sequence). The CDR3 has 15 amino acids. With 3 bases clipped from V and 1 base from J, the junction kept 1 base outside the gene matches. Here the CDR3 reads CASSDAGGNTGELFF. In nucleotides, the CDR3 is TGCGCCAGCAGTGACGCGGGGGGGAACACCGGGGAGCTGTTTTTT.

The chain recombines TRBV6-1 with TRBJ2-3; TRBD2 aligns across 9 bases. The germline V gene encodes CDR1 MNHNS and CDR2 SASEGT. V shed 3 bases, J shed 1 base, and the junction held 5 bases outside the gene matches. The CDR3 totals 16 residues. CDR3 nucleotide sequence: TGTGCCAGCAGTGAGCTTATAGCGGGAGGCACAGATACGCAGTATTTT. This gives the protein CASSELIAGGTDTQYF.

CDR3 protein: CAWSVPRSSYEQYF. CDR3 bases: TGTGCCTGGAGTGTACCGAGGAGCTCCTACGAGCAGTACTTC. The gene calls are TRBV30 and TRBJ2-7, with no clear D. The CDR3 sequence is 14 residues long. CDR1 is GTSNPN, CDR2 SVGIG, per germline (reference sequence). V gave up 0 bases and J gave up 0 bases, with 9 bases separating them.

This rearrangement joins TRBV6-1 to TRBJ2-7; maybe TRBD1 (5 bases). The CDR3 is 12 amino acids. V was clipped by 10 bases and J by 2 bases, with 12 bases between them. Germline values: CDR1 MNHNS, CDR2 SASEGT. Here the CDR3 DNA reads TGTGCCATCCAGGGAAGTACCTACGAGCAGTACTTC. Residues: CAIQGSTYEQYF.

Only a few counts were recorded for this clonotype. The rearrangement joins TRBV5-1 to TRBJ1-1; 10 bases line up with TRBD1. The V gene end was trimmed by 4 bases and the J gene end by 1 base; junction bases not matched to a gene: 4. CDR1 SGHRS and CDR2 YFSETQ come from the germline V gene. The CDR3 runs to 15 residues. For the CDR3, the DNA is TGCGCCAGCAGCAGGACAGGGGGTTCGAACACTGAAGCTTTCTTT. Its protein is CASSRTGGSNTEAFF. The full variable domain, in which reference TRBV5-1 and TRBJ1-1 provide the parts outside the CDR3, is KAGVTQTPRYLIKTRGQQVTLSCSPISGHRSVSWYQQTPGQGLQFLFEYFSETQRNKGNFPGRFSGRQFSNSRSEMNVSTLELGDSALYLCASSRTGGSNTEAFFGQGTRLTVV.

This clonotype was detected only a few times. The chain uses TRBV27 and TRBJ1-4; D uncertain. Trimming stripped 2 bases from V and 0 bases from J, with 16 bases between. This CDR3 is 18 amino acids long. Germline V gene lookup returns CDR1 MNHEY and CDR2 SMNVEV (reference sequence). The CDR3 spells CASSLGREGSATNEKLFF. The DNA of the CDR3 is TGTGCCAGCAGTTTAGGAAGAGAGGGCTCTGCAACTAATGAAAAACTGTTTTTT.

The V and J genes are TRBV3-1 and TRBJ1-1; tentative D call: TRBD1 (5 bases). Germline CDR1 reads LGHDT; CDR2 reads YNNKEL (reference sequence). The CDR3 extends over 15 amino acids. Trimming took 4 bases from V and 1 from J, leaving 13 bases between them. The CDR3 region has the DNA TGTGCCAGCAGCCCATCAGCGGGGGGGAACACTGAAGCTTTCTTT. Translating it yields CASSPSAGGNTEAFF.

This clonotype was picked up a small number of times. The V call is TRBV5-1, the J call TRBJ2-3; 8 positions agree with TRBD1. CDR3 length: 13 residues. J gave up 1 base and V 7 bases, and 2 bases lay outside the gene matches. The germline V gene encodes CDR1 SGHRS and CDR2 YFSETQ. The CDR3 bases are TGCGCCAGCGAGACAGGGGGCACAGATACGCAGTATTTT. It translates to CASETGGTDTQYF. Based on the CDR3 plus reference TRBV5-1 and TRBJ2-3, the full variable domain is KAGVTQTPRYLIKTRGQQVTLSCSPISGHRSVSWYQQTPGQGLQFLFEYFSETQRNKGNFPGRFSGRQFSNSRSEMNVSTLELGDSALYLCASETGGTDTQYFGPGTRLTVL.

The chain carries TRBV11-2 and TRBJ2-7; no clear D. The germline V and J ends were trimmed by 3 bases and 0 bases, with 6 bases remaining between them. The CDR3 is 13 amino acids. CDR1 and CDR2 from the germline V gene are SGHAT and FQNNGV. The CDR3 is CASSLRNSYEQYF. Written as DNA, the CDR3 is TGTGCCAGCAGCTTGAGGAACTCCTACGAGCAGTACTTC. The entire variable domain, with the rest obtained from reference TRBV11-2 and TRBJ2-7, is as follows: EAGVAQSPRYKIIEKRQSVAFWCNPISGHATLYWYQQILGQGPKLLIQFQNNGVVDDSQLPKDRFSAERLKGVDSTLKIQPAKLEDSAVYLCASSLRNSYEQYFGPGTRLTVT.

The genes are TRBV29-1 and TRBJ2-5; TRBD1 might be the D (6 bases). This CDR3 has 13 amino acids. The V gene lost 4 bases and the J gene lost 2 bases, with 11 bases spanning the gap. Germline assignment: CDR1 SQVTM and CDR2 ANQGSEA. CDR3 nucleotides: TGCAGCGTTGTGGTCAGGGGTCAAGAGACCCAGTACTTC. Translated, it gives CSVVVRGQETQYF.